The clone carrying this T cell receptor beta chain has just a few counts. Its antigen remains unidentified. These data are taken from a study of OX40 agonist ivuxolimab in advanced cancers. Background on the study: Given to patients was ivuxolimab, an agonistic anti-OX40 (CD134) antibody. Findings and limits, study-wide: Researchers report that CD8+ T cells had, on average, more expanded clones than CD4+. Both CD4+ and CD8+ T cell populations in blood had undergone clonal expansion by week 6 at 0.1 to 3.0 mg/kg.

Profiled with immunoSEQ multiplex PCR; TCRdb holds only in-frame clones, not every one. The table includes roughly 62,000 clones, around 85% detected once. Peripheral blood came from all dose cohorts at three timepoints. The sample consisted of CD4+ or CD8+ T cells sorted from blood, taken in a trial of the OX40 agonist ivuxolimab. The TCR sequence derives from an adult with an advanced solid tumor such as melanoma, head and neck, liver or kidney cancer.

DNA for the CDR3: TGTGCCTGGAGTGTCGGACAGTTGAACACTGAAGCTTTCTTT. Its protein product is CAWSVGQLNTEAFF. The rearrangement uses TRBV30 and TRBJ1-1; possibly TRBD1 for D (6 bases). Germline V CDR1 and CDR2: GTSNPN, SVGIG (reference sequence). V was shortened by 0 bases and J by 0 bases, with 8 bases between the two germline ends. The CDR3 length is 14 residues. The full variable domain, with the rest looked up from reference TRBV30 and TRBJ1-1, is SQTIHQWPATLVQPVGSPLSLECTVEGTSNPNLYWYRQAAGRGLQLLFYSVGIGQISSEVPQNLSASRPQDRQFILSSKKLLLSDSGFYLCAWSVGQLNTEAFFGQGTRLTVV.